This T cell receptor (beta chain) was found in a study of blood T cell repertoires in COVID-19. Across the whole study: PBMCs, B-cell-depleted T cells, or T cells provided the cDNA or gDNA that made up the material.

Method: immunoSEQ multiplex PCR; TCRdb's copy keeps in-frame clones and lacks some. The data hold tens of thousands of clones, with 70% to 75% observed a single time. J was trimmed by 2 bases and V by 3 bases; bases with no gene match: 5. The CDR3 is made up of 15 amino acids. Germline-derived CDR1 and CDR2 are KGHSH and LQKENI. The receptor was isolated from a man aged 45-65 years with active or convalescent COVID-19. Input material: peripheral blood. The chain recombines TRBV18 with TRBJ2-3; 7 nucleotides agree with TRBD1. The CDR3 is CASSPRDSLTDTQYF. The DNA for the CDR3 is TGTGCCAGCTCACCCCGGGACAGCCTCACAGATACGCAGTATTTT.